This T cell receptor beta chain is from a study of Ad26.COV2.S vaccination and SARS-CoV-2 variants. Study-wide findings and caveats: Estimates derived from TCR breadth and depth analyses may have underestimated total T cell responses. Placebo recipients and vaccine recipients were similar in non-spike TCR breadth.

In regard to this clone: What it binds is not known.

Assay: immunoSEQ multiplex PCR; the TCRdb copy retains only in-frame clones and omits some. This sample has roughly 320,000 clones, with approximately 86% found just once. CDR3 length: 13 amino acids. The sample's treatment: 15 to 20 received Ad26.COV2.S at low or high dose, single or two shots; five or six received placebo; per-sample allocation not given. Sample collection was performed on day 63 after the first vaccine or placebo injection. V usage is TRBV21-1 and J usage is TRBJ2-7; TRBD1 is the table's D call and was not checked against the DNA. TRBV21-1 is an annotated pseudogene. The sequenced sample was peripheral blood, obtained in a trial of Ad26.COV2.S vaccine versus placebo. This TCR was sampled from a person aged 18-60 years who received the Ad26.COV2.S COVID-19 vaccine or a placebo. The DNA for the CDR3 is TGTGCCAGCAGCCCTAGGGGGTGTAACGAGCAGTACTTC. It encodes CASSPRGCNEQYF.